A single sample is the source of the 18 T cell receptor beta chains below, sequenced in a study of CD8 T cells in Susac syndrome. Reverse transcription of roughly 0.5 to 1 ug RNA used random hexamers. In TCRdb, the immunoSEQ multiplex PCR reads were re-called with MiXCR into one record per CDR3 protein. Of roughly 250,000 distinct CDR3 sequences listed, around 96% are singletons. The sequencing sample was made of CD4+ T cells from PBMCs. The receptor set was obtained from a human donor with Susac syndrome.

The chain has TRBV5-1 and TRBJ1-1; D not resolved. The CDR3 consists of 15 residues. The germline CDR1 and CDR2 sequences are SGHRS and YFSETQ. V was trimmed by 1 base and J by 5 bases, leaving 15 bases between them. The CDR3 nucleotides read TGCGCCAGCAGCTTGATCTGGGGAGGGAGAACTGAAGCTTTCTTT. It encodes CASSLIWGGRTEAFF. The variable domain in full, with the rest retrieved from reference TRBV5-1 and TRBJ1-1, is KAGVTQTPRYLIKTRGQQVTLSCSPISGHRSVSWYQQTPGQGLQFLFEYFSETQRNKGNFPGRFSGRQFSNSRSEMNVSTLELGDSALYLCASSLIWGGRTEAFFGQGTRLTVV.

CDR3 bases: TGCAGTGCCAACGATGGCGGGCTTAGCACAGATACGCAGTATTTT. This codes for CSANDGGLSTDTQYF. V gene TRBV20-1 combines with J gene TRBJ2-3, with D possibly matching TRBD2 (5 bases). CDR1 DFQATT and CDR2 SNEGSKA come from the germline V gene (reference sequence). Trimming took off 6 bases at V and 0 bases at J, with 16 bases between the two ends. The CDR3 covers 15 residues.

The V gene is TRBV20-1, the J gene TRBJ2-1; D not resolved. Trimming removed 3 bases from V and 6 bases from J, with 3 bases in between. The CDR3 runs 10 residues. CDR1 and CDR2 from the germline V gene are DFQATT and SNEGSKA (reference sequence). The chain's CDR3 is CSASPNEQFF. CDR3 sequence (DNA): TGCAGTGCTAGCCCCAATGAGCAGTTCTTC.

The chain couples TRBV30 to TRBJ1-5; a possible D gene is TRBD1 (6 bases). Germline V lookup: CDR1 GTSNPN, CDR2 SVGIG (reference sequence). The CDR3 covers 14 residues. V was cut by 6 bases and J by 5 bases, with 17 bases left in between. Written as DNA, the CDR3 is TGTGCCTGTTCTGGGACACAGGATGATCAGCCCCAGCATTTT. Residues: CACSGTQDDQPQHF.

The chain uses TRBV11-1 and TRBJ2-2; no firm D call. The germline V gene has CDR1 SGHAT and CDR2 FQDESV (reference sequence). The CDR3 has 15 residues. Trimming stripped 1 base from V and 4 bases from J, with 10 bases between. Here the CDR3 reads CASSLVSSTTGELFF. The CDR3 nucleotides read TGTGCCAGCAGCTTAGTGTCCTCGACCACCGGGGAGCTGTTTTTT.

The CDR3 spells CASSAQGLGGYTF. For the CDR3, the DNA is TGTGCCAGCAGCGCTCAGGGTCTGGGAGGCTACACCTTC. The genes are TRBV7-2 and TRBJ1-2; D is perhaps TRBD1 (5 bases). Germline V CDR1 and CDR2: SGHTA, FQGNSA. This CDR3 has 13 amino acids. V lost 5 bases to trimming and J lost 8 bases, with 15 bases between them.

This clonotype was observed a single time. The rearrangement joins TRBV20-1 to TRBJ2-5, with D perhaps matching TRBD2 (5 bases). The V and J ends lost 6 bases and 5 bases respectively, with 16 bases between them. Germline V gene lookup returns CDR1 DFQATT and CDR2 SNEGSKA (reference sequence). The CDR3 is made up of 13 amino acids. CDR3 DNA sequence: TGCAGTGCCAGCGACGGGATTGGGGAGACCCAGTACTTC. Translation: CSASDGIGETQYF.

The gene calls are TRBV20-1 and TRBJ2-1; D not certain. The CDR3 is 14 amino acids. Germline V gene data show CDR1 as DFQATT and CDR2 as SNEGSKA (reference sequence). V was clipped by 0 bases and J by 0 bases, with 6 bases between them. The CDR3 reads CSAREAASYNEQFF. DNA for the CDR3: TGCAGTGCTAGAGAGGCGGCCTCCTACAATGAGCAGTTCTTC.

The chain carries TRBV5-6 and TRBJ2-5; TRBD1 agrees at 9 bases. The CDR3 totals 15 residues. The germline V gene has CDR1 SGHDT and CDR2 YYEEEE. V shed 4 bases, J shed 5 bases, and the junction held 9 bases outside the gene matches. In DNA form, the CDR3 reads TGTGCCAGCAGCAAGGGACAGGGAATAGGGGAGACCCAGTACTTC. It codes for CASSKGQGIGETQYF.

This chain connects TRBV29-1 to TRBJ1-1; 7 bases agree with TRBD1. Trimming took 5 bases from V and 0 from J; bases not matched to a gene: 12. CDR1 and CDR2 from the germline V gene are SQVTM and ANQGSEA. The CDR3 has 16 amino acids. CDR3 coding DNA: TGCAGCGTTAATCCAGGGGGTTATTCGATGAACACTGAAGCTTTCTTT. Amino acids: CSVNPGGYSMNTEAFF.

This chain joins TRBV18 and TRBJ2-6, with D perhaps matching TRBD1 (5 bases). Germline CDR1 reads KGHSH; CDR2 reads LQKENI. The CDR3 has 18 amino acids. Trimming cost V 4 bases and J 0 bases, with 16 bases left between them. The CDR3 protein is CASSQSLDTYSGANVLTF. In DNA, the CDR3 is TGTGCCAGCTCACAATCATTGGACACCTACTCTGGGGCCAACGTCCTGACTTTC. Drawing the rest from reference TRBV18 and TRBJ2-6, the complete variable domain is NAGVMQNPRHLVRRRGQEARLRCSPMKGHSHVYWYRQLPEEGLKFMVYLQKENIIDESGMPKERFSAEFPKEGPSILRIQQVVRGDSAAYFCASSQSLDTYSGANVLTFGAGSRLTVL.

The V call is TRBV4-1, the J call TRBJ2-3; 7 bases agree with TRBD1. The V segment lost 0 bases and the J segment 0 bases; nucleotides outside the gene matches: 6. CDR3 length: 17 residues. CDR1 and CDR2 from the germline V gene are MGHRA and YSYEKL. The CDR3 loop reads CASSQETDRPSTDTQYF. The CDR3 DNA follows: TGCGCCAGCAGCCAAGAAACGGACAGGCCAAGCACAGATACGCAGTATTTT.

This chain uses TRBV28 with TRBJ2-7; tentatively, D is TRBD2 (6 bases). V was shortened by 6 bases and J by 6 bases, with 15 bases between the two germline ends. CDR1 is MDHEN and CDR2 is SYDVKM in the germline V gene. The CDR3 has 13 amino acids. The CDR3 loop is CASRGGVKGEQYF. The DNA of the CDR3 is TGTGCCAGCAGAGGCGGGGTAAAGGGCGAGCAGTACTTC.

The chain couples TRBV11-2 to TRBJ2-1; the D gene is possibly TRBD2 (6 bases). This CDR3 contains 17 residues. Trimming left V 4 bases short and J 7 bases short, with 23 bases between. Germline values: CDR1 SGHAT, CDR2 FQNNGV. CDR3 amino acids: CASSSIPPGLRGNEQFF. The CDR3 DNA follows: TGTGCCAGCAGCTCCATCCCCCCGGGCCTGCGGGGAAATGAGCAGTTCTTC.

The chain couples TRBV18 to TRBJ1-5; D is uncertain. The ends were cut back, 5 bases at V and 0 bases at J, with 8 bases in the middle. CDR3 length equals 14 residues. In germline, CDR1 is KGHSH, CDR2 LQKENI. The CDR3 DNA follows: TGTGCCAGCTCATCGCAATATAGCAATCAGCCCCAGCATTTT. Amino acid sequence: CASSSQYSNQPQHF. Full variable domain (missing parts from reference TRBV18 and TRBJ1-5): NAGVMQNPRHLVRRRGQEARLRCSPMKGHSHVYWYRQLPEEGLKFMVYLQKENIIDESGMPKERFSAEFPKEGPSILRIQQVVRGDSAAYFCASSSQYSNQPQHFGDGTRLSIL.

The chain joins TRBV4-1 to TRBJ1-2, with D perhaps matching TRBD1 (5 bases). The germline gives CDR1 MGHRA, CDR2 YSYEKL. This CDR3 is built from 15 residues. V lost 4 bases and J lost 3, with 15 bases in between. CDR3: CASSRSRQMDYGYTF. The CDR3 DNA is TGCGCCAGCAGCCGGAGCCGACAGATGGACTATGGCTACACCTTC.

J is TRBJ1-2 and V is TRBV28; 7 bases fit TRBD1. V lost 8 bases to trimming and J lost 8 bases; unmatched junction nucleotides: 8. The CDR3 is 12 amino acids. Germline V CDR1 and CDR2: MDHEN, SYDVKM. CDR3 protein: CASLNRGGGYTF. CDR3 coding DNA: TGTGCCAGCCTCAACAGGGGAGGGGGCTACACCTTC.

This chain links TRBV30 with TRBJ1-5, with D uncertain. The CDR3 is 15 amino acids. In germline, CDR1 is GTSNPN, CDR2 SVGIG (reference sequence). Trimming stripped 6 bases from V and 2 bases from J, with 17 bases between. The CDR3 sequence: CACGDGGIGNQPQHF. Written as DNA, the CDR3 is TGTGCCTGTGGGGATGGTGGTATTGGCAATCAGCCCCAGCATTTT.